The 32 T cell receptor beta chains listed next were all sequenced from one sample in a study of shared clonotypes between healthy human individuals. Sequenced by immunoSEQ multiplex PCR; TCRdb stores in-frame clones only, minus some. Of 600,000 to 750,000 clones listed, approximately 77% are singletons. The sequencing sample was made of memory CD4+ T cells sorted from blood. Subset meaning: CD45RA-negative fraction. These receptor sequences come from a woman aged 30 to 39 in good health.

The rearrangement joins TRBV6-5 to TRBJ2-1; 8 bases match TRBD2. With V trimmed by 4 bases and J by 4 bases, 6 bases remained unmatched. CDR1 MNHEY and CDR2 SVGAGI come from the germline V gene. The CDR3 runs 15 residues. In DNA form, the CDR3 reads TGTGCCAGCAGTTTTAGCGGGAAGTCTTACAATGAGCAGTTCTTC. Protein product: CASSFSGKSYNEQFF.

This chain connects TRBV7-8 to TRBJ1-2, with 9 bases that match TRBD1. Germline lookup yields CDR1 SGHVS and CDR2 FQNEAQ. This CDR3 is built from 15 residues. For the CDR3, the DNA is TGTTTAAGTGGGGACAGGGACACTGATCCCTGGGGCTACACCTTC. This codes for CLSGDRDTDPWGYTF. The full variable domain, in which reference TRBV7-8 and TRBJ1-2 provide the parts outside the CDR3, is GAGVSQSPRYKVAKRGQDVALRCDPISGHVSLFWYQQALGQGPEFLTYFQNEAQLDKSGLPSDRFFAERPEGSVSTLKIQRTQQEDSAVYLCLSGDRDTDPWGYTFGSGTRLTVV.

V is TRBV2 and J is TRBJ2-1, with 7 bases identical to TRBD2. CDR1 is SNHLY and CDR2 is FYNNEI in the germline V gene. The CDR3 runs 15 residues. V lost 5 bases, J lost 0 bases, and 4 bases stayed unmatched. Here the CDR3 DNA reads TGTGCCAGCAGTAGTGGGGAGGGCTCCTACAATGAGCAGTTCTTC. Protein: CASSSGEGSYNEQFF.

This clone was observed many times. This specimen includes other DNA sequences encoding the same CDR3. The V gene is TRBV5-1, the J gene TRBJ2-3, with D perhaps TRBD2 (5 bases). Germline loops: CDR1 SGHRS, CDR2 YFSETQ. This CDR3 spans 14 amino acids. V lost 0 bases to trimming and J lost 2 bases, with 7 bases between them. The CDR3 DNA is TGCGCCAGCAGCTTGGCGGAGGTCACAGATACGCAGTATTTT. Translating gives CASSLAEVTDTQYF.

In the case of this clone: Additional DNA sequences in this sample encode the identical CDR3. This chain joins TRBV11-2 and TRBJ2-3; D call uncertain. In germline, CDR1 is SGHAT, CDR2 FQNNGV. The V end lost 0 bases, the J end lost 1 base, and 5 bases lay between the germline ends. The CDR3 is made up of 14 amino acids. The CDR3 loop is CASSLDTGTDTQYF. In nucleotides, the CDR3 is TGTGCCAGCAGCTTAGATACGGGCACAGATACGCAGTATTTT.

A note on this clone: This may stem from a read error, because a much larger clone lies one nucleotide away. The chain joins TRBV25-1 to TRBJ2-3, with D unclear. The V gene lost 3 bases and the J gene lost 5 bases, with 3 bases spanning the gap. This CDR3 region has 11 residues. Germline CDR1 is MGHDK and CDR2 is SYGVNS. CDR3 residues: CASSDGDTQYF. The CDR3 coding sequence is TGTGCCAGCAGTGATGGAGATACGCAGTATTTT.

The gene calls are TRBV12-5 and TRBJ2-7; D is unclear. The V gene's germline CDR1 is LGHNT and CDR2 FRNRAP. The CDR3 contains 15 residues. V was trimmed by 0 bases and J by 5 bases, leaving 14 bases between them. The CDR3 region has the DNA TGTGCTAGTGGTTTGGTACGAGTTAAGGGTGACGAGCAGTACTTC. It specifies CASGLVRVKGDEQYF.

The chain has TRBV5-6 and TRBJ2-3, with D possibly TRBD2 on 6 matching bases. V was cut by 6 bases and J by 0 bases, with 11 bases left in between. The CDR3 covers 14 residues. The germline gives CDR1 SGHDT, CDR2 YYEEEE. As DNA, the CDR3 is TGTGCCAGCATCACGAGCGGGAGCACAGATACGCAGTATTTT. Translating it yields CASITSGSTDTQYF.

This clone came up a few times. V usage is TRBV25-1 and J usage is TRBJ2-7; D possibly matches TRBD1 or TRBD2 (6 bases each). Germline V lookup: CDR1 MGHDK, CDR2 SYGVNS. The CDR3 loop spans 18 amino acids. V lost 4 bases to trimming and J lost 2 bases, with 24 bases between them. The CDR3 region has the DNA TGTGCCAGCAGTGGTCCAGGGGTCGTAGCGGTACCAACCTACGAGCAGTACTTC. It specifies CASSGPGVVAVPTYEQYF.

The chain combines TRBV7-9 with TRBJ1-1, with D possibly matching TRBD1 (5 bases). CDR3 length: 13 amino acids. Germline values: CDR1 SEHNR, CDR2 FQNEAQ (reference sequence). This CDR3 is CATQGEANTEAFF. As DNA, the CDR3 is TGTGCGACCCAAGGGGAGGCTAACACTGAAGCTTTCTTT.

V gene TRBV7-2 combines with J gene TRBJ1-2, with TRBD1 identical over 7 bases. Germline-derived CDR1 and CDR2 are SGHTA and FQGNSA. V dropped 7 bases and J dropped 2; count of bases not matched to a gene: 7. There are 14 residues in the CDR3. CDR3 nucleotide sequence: TGTGCCAGCAACGCCGGGACAGCAAACTATGGCTACACCTTC. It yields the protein CASNAGTANYGYTF.

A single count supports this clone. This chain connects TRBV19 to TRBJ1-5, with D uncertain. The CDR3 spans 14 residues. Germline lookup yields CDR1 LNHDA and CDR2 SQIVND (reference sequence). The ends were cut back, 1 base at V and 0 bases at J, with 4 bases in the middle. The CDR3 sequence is CASSIADSNQPQHF. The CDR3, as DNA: TGTGCCAGTAGTATAGCCGATAGCAATCAGCCCCAGCATTTT.

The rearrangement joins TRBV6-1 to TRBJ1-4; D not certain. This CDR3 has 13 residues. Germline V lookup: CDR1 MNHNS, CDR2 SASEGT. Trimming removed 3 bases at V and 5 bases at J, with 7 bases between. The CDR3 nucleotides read TGTGCCAGCAGTGACGGCGGGAATGAAAAACTGTTTTTT. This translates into CASSDGGNEKLFF.

The CDR3 bases are TGTGCCAGCAGCAACACCCCTAGCTCCTACGAGCAGTACTTC. This translates into CASSNTPSSYEQYF. The chain carries TRBV7-2 and TRBJ2-7; D remains ambiguous. V lost 5 bases and J 0 bases, leaving 11 bases between the germline ends. CDR3 length equals 14 residues. The germline CDR1 and CDR2 sequences are SGHTA and FQGNSA.

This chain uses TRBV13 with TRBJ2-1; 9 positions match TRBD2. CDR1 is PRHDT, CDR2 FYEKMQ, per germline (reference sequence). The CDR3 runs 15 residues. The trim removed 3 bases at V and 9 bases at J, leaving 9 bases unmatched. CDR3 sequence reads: CASSFSAGGRGEQFF. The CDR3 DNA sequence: TGTGCCAGCAGCTTTTCAGCGGGAGGTCGGGGTGAGCAGTTCTTC.

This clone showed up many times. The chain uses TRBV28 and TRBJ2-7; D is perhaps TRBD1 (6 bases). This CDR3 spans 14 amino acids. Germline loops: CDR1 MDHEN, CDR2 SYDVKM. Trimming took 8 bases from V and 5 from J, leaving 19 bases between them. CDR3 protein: CASLKGERTNEQYF. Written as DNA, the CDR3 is TGTGCCAGCCTCAAGGGGGAGAGGACCAACGAGCAGTACTTC.

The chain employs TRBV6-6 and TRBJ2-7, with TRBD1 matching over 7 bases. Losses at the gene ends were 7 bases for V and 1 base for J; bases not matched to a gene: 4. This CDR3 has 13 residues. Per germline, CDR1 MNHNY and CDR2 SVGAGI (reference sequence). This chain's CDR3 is CASKDRASYEQYF. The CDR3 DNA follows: TGTGCCAGCAAAGACAGGGCGTCCTACGAGCAGTACTTC.

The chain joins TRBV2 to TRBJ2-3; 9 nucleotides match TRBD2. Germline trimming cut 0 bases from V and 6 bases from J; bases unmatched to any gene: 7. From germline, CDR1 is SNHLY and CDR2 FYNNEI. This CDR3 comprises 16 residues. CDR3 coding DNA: TGTGCCAGCAGTGAAGCGTGGACTAGCGAGATCGATACGCAGTATTTT. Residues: CASSEAWTSEIDTQYF.

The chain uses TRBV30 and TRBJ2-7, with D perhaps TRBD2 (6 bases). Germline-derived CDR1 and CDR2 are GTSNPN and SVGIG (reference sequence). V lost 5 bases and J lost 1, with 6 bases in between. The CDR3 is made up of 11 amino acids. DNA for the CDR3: TGTGCCTGGGGGGGGTCCTACGAGCAGTACTTC. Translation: CAWGGSYEQYF. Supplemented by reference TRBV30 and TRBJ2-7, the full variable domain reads SQTIHQWPATLVQPVGSPLSLECTVEGTSNPNLYWYRQAAGRGLQLLFYSVGIGQISSEVPQNLSASRPQDRQFILSSKKLLLSDSGFYLCAWGGSYEQYFGPGTRLTVT.

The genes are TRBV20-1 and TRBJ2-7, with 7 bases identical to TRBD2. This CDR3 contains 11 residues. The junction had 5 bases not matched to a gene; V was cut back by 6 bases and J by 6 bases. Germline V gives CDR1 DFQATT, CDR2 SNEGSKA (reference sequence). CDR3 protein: CSASTSSEQYF. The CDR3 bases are TGCAGTGCATCGACTAGCAGCGAGCAGTACTTC.

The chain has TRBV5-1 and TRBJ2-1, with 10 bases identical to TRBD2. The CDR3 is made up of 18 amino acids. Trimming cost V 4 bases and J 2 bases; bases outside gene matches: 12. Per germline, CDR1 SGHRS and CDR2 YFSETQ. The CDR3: CASSPGYTGLAAYNEQFF. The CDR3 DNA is TGCGCCAGCAGCCCTGGCTACACCGGACTAGCGGCCTACAATGAGCAGTTCTTC.

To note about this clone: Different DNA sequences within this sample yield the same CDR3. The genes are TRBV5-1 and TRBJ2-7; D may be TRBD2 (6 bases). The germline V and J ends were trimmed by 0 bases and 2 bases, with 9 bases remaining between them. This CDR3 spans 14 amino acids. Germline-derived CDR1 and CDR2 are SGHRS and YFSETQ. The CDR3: CASSLGGGTYEQYF. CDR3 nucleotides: TGCGCCAGCAGCTTGGGGGGAGGCACCTACGAGCAGTACTTC.

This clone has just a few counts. CDR3 amino acids: CAISADRRDTEAFF. CDR3 bases: TGTGCCATCAGTGCGGACCGACGGGACACTGAAGCTTTCTTT. The chain is built from TRBV10-3 and TRBJ1-1; unclear D gene. The CDR3 extends over 14 amino acids. The V gene lost 4 bases and the J gene lost 3 bases, with 12 bases spanning the gap. Germline V CDR1 and CDR2: ENHRY, SYGVKD.

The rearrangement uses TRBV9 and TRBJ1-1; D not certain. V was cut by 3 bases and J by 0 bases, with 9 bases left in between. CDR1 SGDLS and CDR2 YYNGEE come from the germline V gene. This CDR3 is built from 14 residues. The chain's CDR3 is CASSAGPLNTEAFF. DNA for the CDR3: TGTGCCAGCAGCGCGGGCCCATTGAACACTGAAGCTTTCTTT.

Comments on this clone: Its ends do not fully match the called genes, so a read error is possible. The CDR3 reads CASSQRQGASTDTQYF. In DNA, the CDR3 is TGTGCCAGCTCACAGAGACAGGGGGCTAGCACGGATACGCAGTATTTT. This chain joins TRBV18 and TRBJ2-3; 10 bases agree with TRBD1. The CDR3 has 16 amino acids. CDR1 is KGHSH, CDR2 LQKENI, per germline.

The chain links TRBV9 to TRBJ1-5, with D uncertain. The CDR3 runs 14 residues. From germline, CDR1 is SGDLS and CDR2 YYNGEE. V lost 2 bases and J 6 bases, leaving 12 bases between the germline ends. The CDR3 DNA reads TGTGCCAGCAGCGTTGGGGATTTGGGTCAGCCCCAGCATTTT. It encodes CASSVGDLGQPQHF.

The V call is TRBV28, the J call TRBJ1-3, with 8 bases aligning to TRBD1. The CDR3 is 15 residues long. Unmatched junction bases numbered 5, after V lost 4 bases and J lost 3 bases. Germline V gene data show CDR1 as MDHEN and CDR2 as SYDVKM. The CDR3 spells CASSSGGIRGNTIYF. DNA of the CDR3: TGTGCCAGCAGTTCAGGGGGCATTCGTGGAAACACCATATATTTT.

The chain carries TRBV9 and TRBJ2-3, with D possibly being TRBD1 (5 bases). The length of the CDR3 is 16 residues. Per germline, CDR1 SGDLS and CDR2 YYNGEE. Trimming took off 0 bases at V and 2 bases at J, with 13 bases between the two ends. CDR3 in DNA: TGTGCCAGCAGCGTAGAGCCAGGGTTAAACACAGATACGCAGTATTTT. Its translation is CASSVEPGLNTDTQYF. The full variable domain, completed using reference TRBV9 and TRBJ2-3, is DSGVTQTPKHLITATGQRVTLRCSPRSGDLSVYWYQQSLDQGLQFLIQYYNGEERAKGNILERFSAQQFPDLHSELNLSSLELGDSALYFCASSVEPGLNTDTQYFGPGTRLTVL.

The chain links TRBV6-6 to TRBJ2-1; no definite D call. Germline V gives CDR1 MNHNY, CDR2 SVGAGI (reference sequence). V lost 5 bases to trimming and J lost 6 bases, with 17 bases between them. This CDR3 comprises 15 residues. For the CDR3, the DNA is TGTGCCAGCAGTCAAGGACGGACCCTTACCAATGAGCAGTTCTTC. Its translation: CASSQGRTLTNEQFF.

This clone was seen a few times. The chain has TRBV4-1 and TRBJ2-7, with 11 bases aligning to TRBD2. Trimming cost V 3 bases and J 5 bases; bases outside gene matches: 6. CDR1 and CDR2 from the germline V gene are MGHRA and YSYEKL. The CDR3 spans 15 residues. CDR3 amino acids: CASSHVGLADHEQYF. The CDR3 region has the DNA TGCGCCAGCAGCCATGTGGGACTAGCGGACCACGAGCAGTACTTC.

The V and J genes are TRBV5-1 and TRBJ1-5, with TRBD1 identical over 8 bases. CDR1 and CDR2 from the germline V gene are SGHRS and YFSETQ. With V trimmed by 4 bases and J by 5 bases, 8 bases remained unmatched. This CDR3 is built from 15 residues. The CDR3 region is CASSEGQGADQPQHF. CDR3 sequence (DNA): TGCGCCAGCAGCGAAGGACAGGGCGCGGATCAGCCCCAGCATTTT.

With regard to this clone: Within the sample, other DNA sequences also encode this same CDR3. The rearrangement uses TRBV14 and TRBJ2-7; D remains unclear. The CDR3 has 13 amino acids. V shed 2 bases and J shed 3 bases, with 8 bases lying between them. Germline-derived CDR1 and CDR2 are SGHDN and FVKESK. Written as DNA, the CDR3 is TGTGCCAGCAGCCAAAATTCCGGCTACGAGCAGTACTTC. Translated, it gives CASSQNSGYEQYF. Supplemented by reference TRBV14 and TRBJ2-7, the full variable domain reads EAGVTQFPSHSVIEKGQTVTLRCDPISGHDNLYWYRRVMGKEIKFLLHFVKESKQDESGMPNNRFLAERTGGTYSTLKVQPAELEDSGVYFCASSQNSGYEQYFGPGTRLTVT.